This T cell receptor (beta chain) was identified in a study of blood T cell repertoires in COVID-19. Overall study context: PBMCs, B-cell-depleted T cells, or T cells provided the cDNA or gDNA that made up the material.

The participants were between about 18 and 89 years old and came from some 23 US areas. The count of this clone is one. The CDR3 spans 14 residues. Trimming shortened V by 6 bases and J by 3 bases, and 14 bases separated the two germline ends. Germline assignment: CDR1 MNHEY and CDR2 SVGAGI. The data were produced by immunoSEQ multiplex PCR, yet TCRdb's version contains in-frame clones alone and is incomplete. The sample consists of fewer than 350,000 clones, approximately 81% of them appearing once. The sample comprised PBMCs or T cells enriched from blood (not recorded which). The J gene is TRBJ1-1, the V gene TRBV6-5; no reliable D call. The origin of this receptor is a woman in her forties or fifties who had recovered from COVID-19. The DNA for the CDR3 is TGTGCCAGCAGGCAGTACCCTCGGGACACTGAAGCTTTCTTT. This gives the protein CASRQYPRDTEAFF.